Following are 25 T cell receptor beta chains from one sample sequenced in a study of cytomegalovirus exposure and HLA in healthy donors. The PCR contained 60 Vbeta and 13 Jbeta primers. Measured with immunoSEQ multiplex PCR; TCRdb has only the in-frame clones, and not every one. The sample carries about 180,000 clones, around four fifths recorded once. Sequenced: PBMCs. These receptor sequences come from a woman aged 30 to 39 in good health and CMV-seronegative.

The chain recombines TRBV25-1 with TRBJ1-2, with D possibly TRBD1 on 5 matching bases. V lost 0 bases and J 6 bases, leaving 17 bases between the germline ends. CDR3 length: 16 residues. CDR1 and CDR2 (germline): MGHDK, SYGVNS. The CDR3 loop is CASSEYGALEGHGYTF. CDR3 DNA: TGTGCCAGCAGTGAATATGGGGCCCTGGAGGGCCATGGCTACACCTTC.

J is TRBJ2-3 and V is TRBV6-6; a weak D match, TRBD2 (5 bases). The CDR3 runs to 13 residues. Germline lookup yields CDR1 MNHNY and CDR2 SVGAGI (reference sequence). Trimming left V 10 bases short and J 2 bases short, with 13 bases between. CDR3 coding DNA: TGTGCCACCGCCGGGATCCTCACAGATACGCAGTATTTT. It specifies CATAGILTDTQYF.

The chain has TRBV5-1 and TRBJ2-7; the match to TRBD1 covers 10 bases. The germline gives CDR1 SGHRS, CDR2 YFSETQ. The V gene end was trimmed by 4 bases and the J gene end by 6 bases; junction bases not matched to a gene: 7. This CDR3 is built from 14 residues. CDR3 bases: TGCGCCAGCAGCCCTGGGACAGGGGAGGTCGAGCAGTACTTC. Translating it yields CASSPGTGEVEQYF.

The table lists this clone with a few counts. The J gene is TRBJ1-2, the V gene TRBV4-1; 10 bases map to TRBD1. The CDR3 is 14 amino acids. Germline loops: CDR1 MGHRA, CDR2 YSYEKL. Unmatched junction bases numbered 8, after V lost 5 bases and J lost 8 bases. CDR3 nucleotides: TGCGCCAGCAGCATGACAGGGGGCCGTGGGGGCTACACCTTC. Its protein is CASSMTGGRGGYTF.

The CDR3 reads CAWSPLSVYGYTF. As DNA, the CDR3 is TGTGCCTGGAGCCCGCTTAGTGTCTATGGCTACACCTTC. The V gene is TRBV30, the J gene TRBJ1-2; no definite D call. Per the germline V gene, CDR1 is GTSNPN and CDR2 is SVGIG (reference sequence). The V and J ends lost 3 bases and 4 bases respectively, with 12 bases between them. This CDR3 spans 13 amino acids.

The chain couples TRBV10-1 to TRBJ1-1; D remains unclear. Looked up from germline, CDR1 is WNHNN and CDR2 is SYGVQD (reference sequence). The CDR3 is made up of 13 amino acids. The germline V and J ends were trimmed by 6 bases and 3 bases, with 11 bases remaining between them. CDR3: CASSLNTDTEAFF. The CDR3 nucleotides read TGCGCCAGCAGCCTTAATACGGACACTGAAGCTTTCTTT.

Here the CDR3 DNA reads TGTGCCACCAGCAGAGATCGGGGGGCGAGCAATCAGCCCCAGCATTTT. This translates into CATSRDRGASNQPQHF. The chain carries TRBV15 and TRBJ1-5; the D gene is possibly TRBD1 (6 bases). This CDR3 is 16 amino acids long. The germline V and J ends were trimmed by 0 bases and 1 base, with 10 bases remaining between them. Germline lookup yields CDR1 LNHNV and CDR2 YYDKDF (reference sequence).

V is TRBV5-1 and J is TRBJ2-1, with D possibly matching TRBD1 (6 bases). Per the germline V gene, CDR1 is SGHRS and CDR2 is YFSETQ. Trimming cost V 0 bases and J 4 bases, with 8 bases left between them. The CDR3 is 14 residues long. The CDR3 loop is CASSLAGDYNEQFF. CDR3 nucleotide sequence: TGCGCCAGCAGCTTGGCAGGGGATTACAATGAGCAGTTCTTC.

This rearrangement joins TRBV29-1 to TRBJ2-5; a possible D gene is TRBD1 (6 bases). V was cut by 5 bases and J by 2 bases, with 9 bases left in between. Germline loops: CDR1 SQVTM, CDR2 ANQGSEA. The CDR3 consists of 12 residues. The CDR3 region is CSVRGGQETQYF. The CDR3 DNA sequence: TGCAGCGTTCGAGGGGGTCAAGAGACCCAGTACTTC.

This clone appeared a few times. The chain employs TRBV7-9 and TRBJ2-5, with 7 bases that match TRBD2. The CDR3 length is 16 residues. Germline V gene lookup returns CDR1 SEHNR and CDR2 FQNEAQ (reference sequence). The V gene end was trimmed by 2 bases and the J gene end by 4 bases; junction bases not matched to a gene: 10. The CDR3 DNA reads TGTGCCAGCAGCTTACCACGGGGGGTCCTTTCAGAGACCCAGTACTTC. Translated: CASSLPRGVLSETQYF. Variable domain in full (rest from reference TRBV7-9 and TRBJ2-5): DTGVSQNPRHKITKRGQNVTFRCDPISEHNRLYWYRQTLGQGPEFLTYFQNEAQLEKSRLLSDRFSAERPKGSFSTLEIQRTEQGDSAMYLCASSLPRGVLSETQYFGPGTRLLVL.

The CDR3 nucleotides are TGCAGCGTAGGTGCCGGGACAGGGTTGGGGCGGTCCTACAATGAGCAGTTCTTC. It specifies CSVGAGTGLGRSYNEQFF. This sequence joins TRBV29-1 and TRBJ2-1; 9 bases fit TRBD1. The CDR3 runs to 18 residues. J was trimmed by 1 base and V by 6 bases; bases with no gene match: 16. Germline assignment: CDR1 SQVTM and CDR2 ANQGSEA.

The V call is TRBV7-9, the J call TRBJ2-7, with a tentative D call TRBD1 (6 bases). Trimming shortened V by 1 base and J by 0 bases, and 10 bases separated the two germline ends. The CDR3 is 15 residues long. Germline lookup yields CDR1 SEHNR and CDR2 FQNEAQ (reference sequence). The CDR3 DNA follows: TGTGCCAGCAGCTTAGGGGGGCTTTCCTCCTACGAGCAGTACTTC. It encodes CASSLGGLSSYEQYF. Looking up the rest from reference TRBV7-9 and TRBJ2-7 gives the full variable domain: DTGVSQNPRHKITKRGQNVTFRCDPISEHNRLYWYRQTLGQGPEFLTYFQNEAQLEKSRLLSDRFSAERPKGSFSTLEIQRTEQGDSAMYLCASSLGGLSSYEQYFGPGTRLTVT.

This chain uses TRBV5-6 with TRBJ1-2; TRBD1 agrees at 7 bases. In germline, CDR1 is SGHDT, CDR2 YYEEEE. Trimming at V came to 3 bases and at J to 0 bases, leaving 11 bases not matched to a gene. This CDR3 has 17 amino acids. The CDR3 DNA follows: TGTGCCAGCAGCTCTCGAACGAACAGGGGAGCTAACTATGGCTACACCTTC. Translating it yields CASSSRTNRGANYGYTF.

Notes on this clone: The germline gene is not matched at one end of the junction; a read error may be the cause. V usage is TRBV5-1 and J usage is TRBJ2-1; maybe TRBD1 (5 bases). Germline-derived CDR1 and CDR2 are SGHRS and YFSETQ. This CDR3 region has 15 residues. The CDR3 reads CASTLDTGSYNEQFF. Written as DNA, the CDR3 is TGCGCCAGCACCTTGGATACAGGCTCCTACAATGAGCAGTTCTTC.

This clone was observed a few times. The chain employs TRBV30 and TRBJ1-1, with 8 bases aligning to TRBD1. The CDR3 loop spans 14 amino acids. Germline lookup yields CDR1 GTSNPN and CDR2 SVGIG (reference sequence). V shed 3 bases, J shed 6 bases, and the junction held 9 bases outside the gene matches. The CDR3 loop reads CAWSWTGRPSEAFF. The CDR3 bases are TGTGCCTGGAGCTGGACAGGGCGTCCATCTGAAGCTTTCTTT.

The rearrangement joins TRBV6-1 to TRBJ1-1, with TRBD1 identical over 7 bases. The CDR3 sequence is 14 residues long. Germline V gene data show CDR1 as MNHNS and CDR2 as SASEGT. Losses at the gene ends were 4 bases for V and 0 bases for J; bases not matched to a gene: 2. The CDR3 region has the DNA TGTGCCAGCAGTGCCGGGACAGTGAACACTGAAGCTTTCTTT. Translation: CASSAGTVNTEAFF.

This clone is a singleton in its sample. J is TRBJ2-7 and V is TRBV6-1, with D possibly matching TRBD1 (6 bases). CDR1 MNHNS and CDR2 SASEGT come from the germline V gene. The CDR3 length is 13 residues. The germline V and J ends were trimmed by 3 bases and 2 bases, with 8 bases remaining between them. The CDR3, as DNA: TGTGCCAGCAGTGAGACAGGAGCCTACGAGCAGTACTTC. Its protein product is CASSETGAYEQYF.

The chain is built from TRBV4-1 and TRBJ2-5; D possibly corresponds to TRBD1 (5 bases). Germline CDR1 reads MGHRA; CDR2 reads YSYEKL. Trimming removed 1 base at V and 6 bases at J, with 18 bases between. This CDR3 is 16 amino acids long. CDR3 nucleotides: TGCGCCAGCAGCCAAGTGTTGGGGCACACGGACCAGACCCAGTACTTC. It yields the protein CASSQVLGHTDQTQYF.

Turning to this clone: As the CDR3 is not closed by the conserved phenylalanine or tryptophan, this likely results from a read error. This chain uses TRBV5-4 with TRBJ1-2; tentatively, D is TRBD1 (6 bases). Germline V CDR1 and CDR2: SGHNT, YYREEE (reference sequence). The CDR3 has 15 amino acids. The germline V and J ends were trimmed by 3 bases and 4 bases, with 16 bases remaining between them. The DNA for the CDR3 is TGTGCCAGCAGCTACGGACAGTCGCTAGGCTATGGCTACACCGTC. It codes for CASSYGQSLGYGYTV.

As for this clone: This sample includes further DNA sequences coding for the same CDR3. V gene TRBV12-5 combines with J gene TRBJ2-6; no reliable D call. CDR1 and CDR2 (germline): LGHNT, FRNRAP. The V end was cut by 7 bases, the J end by 0 bases, with 4 bases between. The CDR3 has 13 residues. The CDR3 is CASANSGANVLTF. The CDR3 coding sequence is TGTGCTAGTGCCAACTCTGGGGCCAACGTCCTGACTTTC.

The V and J genes are TRBV5-1 and TRBJ2-2, with D tentatively TRBD1 (6 bases). V dropped 5 bases and J dropped 2 bases, with 10 bases sitting between them. The CDR3 is made up of 14 amino acids. Per germline, CDR1 SGHRS and CDR2 YFSETQ. For the CDR3, the DNA is TGCGCCAGCAGGGACAGATTAAACACCGGGGAGCTGTTTTTT. Protein: CASRDRLNTGELFF.

The genes are TRBV7-6 and TRBJ2-2, with unresolved D. Germline values: CDR1 SGHVS, CDR2 FNYEAQ. V lost 4 bases and J lost 2, with 17 bases in between. CDR3 size: 17 residues. The CDR3 reads CASSSRPQQINTGELFF. In nucleotides, the CDR3 is TGTGCCAGCAGCTCCCGTCCCCAACAGATTAACACCGGGGAGCTGTTTTTT.

V usage is TRBV4-1 and J usage is TRBJ1-5; 8 positions agree with TRBD1. The V and J ends lost 3 bases and 3 bases, in that order; junction bases with no gene match: 4. This CDR3 has 15 amino acids. In germline, CDR1 is MGHRA, CDR2 YSYEKL. The CDR3: CASSHTGGDNQPQHF. In nucleotides, the CDR3 is TGCGCCAGCAGCCATACAGGGGGGGACAATCAGCCCCAGCATTTT.

The gene calls are TRBV11-2 and TRBJ1-1; 7 bases are shared with TRBD1. CDR3 length: 15 amino acids. V shed 5 bases and J 3 bases; nucleotides not matched to a gene: 9. Germline CDR1 reads SGHAT; CDR2 reads FQNNGV. DNA for the CDR3: TGTGCCAGCAGCGCACACAGGGGCGCGGACACTGAAGCTTTCTTT. Encoded protein: CASSAHRGADTEAFF.

The CDR3 loop reads CASSVDRVSGYTF. The CDR3, as DNA: TGTGCCAGCAGCGTAGACAGGGTCTCGGGCTACACCTTC. The V and J genes are TRBV9 and TRBJ1-2; tentatively, D is TRBD1 (6 bases). The V and J ends lost 0 bases and 8 bases respectively, with 11 bases between them. The CDR3 covers 13 residues. Germline CDR1 SGDLS, CDR2 YYNGEE.